This TCR beta chain was sequenced in a study of CD4+ T cells in melanoma. Findings of the study overall: Reportedly, melanoma neoantigen-specific CD4+ T cells showed varied differentiation states. A reported correlation linked neoantigen-specific CD4+ T cells to CD8+, macrophage and B cell function.

As for this clone: What it binds is not known. The germline gene is not matched at one end of the junction; a read error may be the cause.

Sequencing used immunoSEQ multiplex PCR; TCRdb keeps in-frame clones, though not all of them. The sample holds 20,000 to 25,000 clones, over 75% seen once. Germline V gene sequence: CDR1 SGHTA, CDR2 FQGTGA. The CDR3 is 15 residues long. The receptor comes from a human donor with melanoma. J is TRBJ2-5 and V is TRBV7-3; 8 nucleotides match TRBD2. In nucleotides, the CDR3 is TGTGCCAGCAGCCCTTTTAGCGGGGCCCAACAGACCCAGTACTTC. It codes for CASSPFSGAQQTQYF.